Given below is one T cell receptor (beta chain) in context. Its binding antigen is unknown. Base qualities are missing; no much larger clone stands one base away. Library prep was done by the immunoSEQ multiplex PCR assay. For the multiplex PCR, a mixture combining 60 forward primers for TCR Vbeta segments and 13 reverse primers for TCR Jbeta segments was used. A multiplex PCR assay on genomic DNA amplified the CDR3 region of rearranged TCR beta genes. The amplified TCR beta libraries were sequenced on the Illumina HiSeq System as 87-base-pair reads. Turning to the authors' computational methods: A later analysis tallied approximately 87 million unique TCR beta chains across the approximately 670 repertoires, and around 10 million of those chains were shared by two or more donors. To remove PCR and sequencing errors, raw reads were error-corrected and collapsed into unique sequences using a nearest-neighbor algorithm that merged closely related sequences. To assign V, D and J gene segments, CDR3 sequences were aligned to IMGT reference sequences. For a sequence to be retained, a match of at least six nucleotides was required to both a V gene segment and a J gene segment. A rearrangement counted as productive if the CDR3 had no stop codons and remained in frame with V and J, and every other rearrangement counted as non-productive. CDR3 was defined according to IMGT convention as the region running from the second conserved V-encoded cysteine to the conserved J-encoded phenylalanine. In an earlier analysis of more than 550 of the donors, sequences lacking an unambiguous match to a single V gene segment were excluded. An earlier analysis of 500 to 700 of the donors classified V segments as functional when productive rearrangements were above 56.7% and as segregating when the standard deviation between donors was above 5%. A statistical classification framework was built for diagnosing cytomegalovirus status from the catalog of TCR beta chain sequences. V and J gene assignment, in a later analysis, came from comparing TCR nucleotide sequences with IMGT/GENE-DB human TR gene sequences. The TCRdist pipeline was used in a later analysis to assign CDR3 sequences and most-parsimonious VDJ recombination scenarios. A later analysis defined each TCR beta chain by its CDR3 amino acid sequence plus V-gene family, and excluded reads lacking a unique V-gene family. As a way to deal with suspected cross-contamination and a sequencing artifact, a later analysis dropped over 550 nucleotide sequences that were highly shared and had low generation probability. For each public chain, a later analysis derived a clonal expansion index from normalized ranks of inferred template counts within each repertoire. A later analysis computed generation probabilities with a VDJ recombination model fitted to out-of-frame rearrangements, and checked the results against IGoR. A later analysis scored TCR-TCR, TCR-HLA and TCR-CMV co-occurrence with hypergeometric tests, applying a repertoire-size bias correction to TCR pairs. False discovery rates were estimated in a later analysis by permuting HLA or CMV assignments 20 times. In a later analysis, co-occurring TCRs were grouped with DBSCAN, and TCRdist sequence similarity was added when clustering was performed within HLA-allele-positive subsets. Co-occurrence clustering excluded repertoires with fewer than 30,000 or more than 120,000 public chains, plus five with anomalous nucleotide sharing. The immuneACCESS repertoire file appears here via TCRdb, limited to in-frame rearrangements. These files lack a portion of the clones; in checked studies, under half of the deficit traces to unresolved V genes, and the cause of the others is not known. The V and J calls and clone size were taken over from that table, and D and trimming were inferred from the DNA. Here the sample has 95,000 to 110,000 clones; 77% occur a single time. The ten largest account for under 5% of the sample.

Counted from cysteine to phenylalanine, this CDR3 has 15 amino acids. This entry keeps only the CDR3 DNA: 45 bases, framed from base 1. V lost 5 bases and J lost 1 base; the stretch between them is 12 bases long. From a lookup of the germline V gene (reference sequence), CDR1 and CDR2 are SEHNR and FQNEAQ. The source of the sample is a study of cytomegalovirus exposure and HLA in healthy donors (dated by TCRdb to 2017 to 2019). Regarding the complete study: According to an earlier analysis of 550 to 750 of the donors, some 170 million T cells yielded 120 million or so unique TCR beta sequences and around 300 Gb of sequence data. All discovery cohort repertoires had been generated on a single sequencing platform. In a later analysis, previously published TCR beta repertoires from about 670 donors were re-analyzed and high-resolution HLA genotyping was added so that TCR occurrence patterns could be studied. An earlier analysis of 450 to 750 of the donors used high-throughput TCR beta sequencing to judge whether each TCR beta V gene segment behaved as functional or pseudogenic. Roughly 300 gigabases of sequencing data and 91 million or so unique TCR sequences made up an early release that covered roughly 670 HLA-typed donors. The number of typed donors differed by locus: about 629-630 for A, B, C, DRB1 and DQB1; about 520 for DQA1; 606 for DPA1; and around 470 for DPB1. Rather than drawing on any new phenotypic data, the later analysis identified candidate immune exposures from TCR beta sequences and the way those sequences occurred across donors. In addition to the first cohort of roughly 670 subjects, a separate validation cohort of some 120 different subjects was used. The study aimed to test whether signatures of past pathogen exposure could be identified by cataloging public T cell receptors. Donor age, sex, ethnicity and CMV serostatus were compiled together with the repertoire data. The study profiled the T cell repertoires of more than 500 subjects by immunosequencing and related them to cytomegalovirus serostatus. Among the roughly 370 genotyped donors, under 90% belonged to the genetic ancestry cluster associated with self-reported Caucasian donors. Among around 400 genotyped donors of the cohort, an average of around 240,000 unique TCR beta nucleotide sequences were sequenced per donor, roughly 18% of them non-productive. Several DR-DQ haplotypes were handled as single units for association and clustering because linkage in the cohort was strong. Genome-wide SNP genotypes for about 65% of the 666 donors were used in a later genetic analysis, which treated that subset as a discovery cohort. Both class I and class II loci were covered by HLA typing, at four-digit resolution. To predict cytomegalovirus infection status, the study brought together high-throughput TCR immunosequencing, statistical association of individual TCRs with disease status, and machine learning. Overall study outcomes, separate from this receptor: A further reported finding was that TCR beta sequences accurately predicted the HLA-A and HLA-B alleles for most subjects in the first cohort. In a later analysis, most CMV-associated TCR beta chains were found to appear HLA-restricted, with HLA associations seemingly driven largely by CMV exposure. In a later analysis, HLA-associated TCR beta chains showed more clonal expansion and lower generation probabilities than non-associated chains that were equally common. In both the original and validation cohorts, the classifier was reported to diagnose cytomegalovirus status with high specificity and sensitivity. When HLA alleles, especially DR and DQ, strongly co-occurred, TCR associations were difficult to assign to individual alleles. According to a later genetic analysis, donors in an Asian-associated ancestry cluster had fewer N-insertions in productive TCRs than the approximately 710-donor mean. A later analysis found that TCR association rates varied across HLA loci, with DRB1 alleles showing the most associated TCRs and HLA-C alleles the fewest. Across donors, most TCR sequences were observed very rarely, whereas some public TCRs were present in many individuals. Correlated functional status among segregating V segments might reflect linkage disequilibrium, but an unknown experimental factor could not be ruled out. In the study, 150 to 200 TCR beta chains were listed as associated with cytomegalovirus. An earlier analysis of 587 of the donors showed that most TCR beta V segments appeared in productive rearrangements either about 87% or about 30% of the time, which broadly matched IMGT annotations. According to the authors, the approach could potentially be generalized to other disease states and immunological phenotypes. Sequencing depth was assumed to be roughly uniform across donors in the presence/absence analyses, though that assumption may not hold. Because HLA typing was missing for some donors at each locus, association tests included only the typed subset. In this cohort, only TCR beta chains were sequenced, and detectable features were limited by the absence of alpha or paired-chain data. According to a later analysis, parvovirus B19, influenza, CMV and Epstein-Barr virus appeared linked to several top co-occurrence clusters. Because counts were too low, about 18 rarely observed V segments, including chromosome 9 orphons, were excluded from the earlier analysis of around 640 of the donors. In a later genetic analysis, a missense DCLRE1C variant was associated with V-gene and J-gene trimming of TCR beta chains, and the association was replicated in an independent cohort. A cluster of highly shared sequence variants was judged likely to represent a technical artifact of the sequencing pipeline. In vitro tests confirmed that a few of the cytomegalovirus-associated TCR beta chains recognize cytomegalovirus antigens. CMV serostatus was the only immune exposure information available for the cohort. Specific HLA alleles were associated with 16,951 TCR beta sequences at a false discovery rate of 0.05 in a later analysis. Because the 87-base-pair reads could not distinguish some IMGT-functional V segments, including TRBV6-2 and TRBV6-3, those segments were excluded.

In total, over 600 healthy bone marrow donors made up the cohort. Cohort members were all nominally healthy when sampled, although unrecorded immune exposures were likely present. The donor was CMV seronegative and was included in the group of a few hundred seronegative cohort members. A peripheral blood sample was provided by each donor, and peripheral blood mononuclear cells were used for TCR beta sequencing. The Qiagen DNeasy Blood Extraction Kit was used to extract genomic DNA from the blood cell samples. The chain was built from TRBV7-9 and TRBJ2-1; the D gene lacks a confident call. The sequencing input was PBMCs. This clonotype was obtained from a male donor in good health and CMV-seronegative. The CDR3 loop reads CASSVGSTSYNEQFF. Read as DNA, the sequence is TGTGCCAGCAGCGTAGGGTCGACATCCTACAATGAGCAGTTCTTC.